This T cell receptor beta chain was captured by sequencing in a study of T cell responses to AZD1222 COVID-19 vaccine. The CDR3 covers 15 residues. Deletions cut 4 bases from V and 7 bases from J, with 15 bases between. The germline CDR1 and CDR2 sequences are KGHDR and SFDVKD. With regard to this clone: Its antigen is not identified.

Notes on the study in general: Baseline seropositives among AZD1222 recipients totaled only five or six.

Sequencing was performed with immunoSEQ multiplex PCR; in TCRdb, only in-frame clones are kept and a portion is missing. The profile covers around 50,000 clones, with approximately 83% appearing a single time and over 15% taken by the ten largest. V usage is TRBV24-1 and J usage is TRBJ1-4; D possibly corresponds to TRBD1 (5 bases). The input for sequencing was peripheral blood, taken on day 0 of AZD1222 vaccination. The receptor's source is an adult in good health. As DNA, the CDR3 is TGTGCCACCAGTGACAAATGGGGGACTGGTGAAAAACTGTTTTTT. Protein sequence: CATSDKWGTGEKLFF.